The present T cell receptor (beta chain) was sequenced within a study of immune cell composition in non-small cell lung cancer. Unmatched junction bases numbered 11, after V lost 5 bases and J lost 7 bases. CDR1 is SGHTA, CDR2 FQGNSA, per germline. CDR3 size: 15 residues. Data came from immunoSEQ multiplex PCR; TCRdb stores just in-frame clones and leaves some out. The repertoire holds about 13,000 clones, with roughly 74% as singletons. For this clone: The antigen remains undetermined.

Genomic DNA came from frozen unsorted single-cell suspensions. Study outcomes and limitations: Lung adenocarcinomas had lower top 10 clone scores and clonality than squamous tumours. Clones >0.5% enriched in tumour were rarer in adenocarcinoma (around 33%) than squamous (roughly 75%). Tumour TCR-beta clonality was not significantly tied to smoking pack-years.

The sample comprised lung tumor tissue. This TCR came from a human donor with non-small cell lung cancer. V usage is TRBV7-2 and J usage is TRBJ2-7; 10 positions agree with TRBD2. The CDR3, as DNA: TGTGCCAGCAGCCCCTATAGCGGGGGGCCGGGGGAGCAGTACTTC. Translated: CASSPYSGGPGEQYF.